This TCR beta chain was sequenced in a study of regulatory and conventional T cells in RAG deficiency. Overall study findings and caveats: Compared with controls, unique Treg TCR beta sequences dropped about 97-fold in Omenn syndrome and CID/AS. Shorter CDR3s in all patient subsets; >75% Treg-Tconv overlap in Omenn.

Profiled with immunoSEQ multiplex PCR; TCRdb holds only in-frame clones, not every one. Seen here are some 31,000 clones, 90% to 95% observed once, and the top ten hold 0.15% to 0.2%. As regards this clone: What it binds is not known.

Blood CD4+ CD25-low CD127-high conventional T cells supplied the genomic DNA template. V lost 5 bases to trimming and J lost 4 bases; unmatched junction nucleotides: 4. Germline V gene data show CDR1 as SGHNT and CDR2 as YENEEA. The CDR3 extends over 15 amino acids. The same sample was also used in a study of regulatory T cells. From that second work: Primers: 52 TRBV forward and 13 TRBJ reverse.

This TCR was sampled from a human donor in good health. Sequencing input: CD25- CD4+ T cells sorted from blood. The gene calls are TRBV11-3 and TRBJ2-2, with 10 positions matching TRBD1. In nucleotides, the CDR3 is TGTGCCAGCAGCCCCGGGGACAGGGGCACCGGGGAGCTGTTTTTT. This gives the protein CASSPGDRGTGELFF.